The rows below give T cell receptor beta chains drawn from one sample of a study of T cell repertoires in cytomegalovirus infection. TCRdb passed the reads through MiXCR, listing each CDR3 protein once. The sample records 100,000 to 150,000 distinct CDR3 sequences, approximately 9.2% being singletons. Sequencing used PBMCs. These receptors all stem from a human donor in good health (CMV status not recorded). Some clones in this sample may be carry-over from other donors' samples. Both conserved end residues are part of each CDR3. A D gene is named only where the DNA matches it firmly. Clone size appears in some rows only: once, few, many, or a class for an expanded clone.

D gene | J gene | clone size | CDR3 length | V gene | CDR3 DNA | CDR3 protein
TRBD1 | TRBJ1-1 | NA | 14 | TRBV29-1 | TGCAGCGTAAACGGCCGGACAGGGGTAGCTGAAGCTTTCTTT | CSVNGRTGVAEAFF
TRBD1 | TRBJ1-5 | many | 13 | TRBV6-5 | TGTGCCAGCAGTTACGACAGGGTTCAGCCCCAGCATTTT | CASSYDRVQPQHF
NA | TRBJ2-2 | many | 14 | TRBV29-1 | TGCAGCGTTGAAATGGGGTATTCGGGCGGGGAGCTGTTTTTT | CSVEMGYSGGELFF
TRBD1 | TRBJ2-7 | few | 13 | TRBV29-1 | TGCAGCGTTTCAGGGGGACGCTCCTACGAGCAGTACTTC | CSVSGGRSYEQYF
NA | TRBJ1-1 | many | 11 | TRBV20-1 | TGCAGTGCTAGAGGGGGTCCCGAAGCTTTCTTT | CSARGGPEAFF
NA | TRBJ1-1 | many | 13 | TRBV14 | TGTGCCAGCAGCCAGCCGGTGAACACTGAAGCTTTCTTT | CASSQPVNTEAFF
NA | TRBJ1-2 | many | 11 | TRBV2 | TGTGCCAGCAGTGACAACTATGGCTACACCTTC | CASSDNYGYTF
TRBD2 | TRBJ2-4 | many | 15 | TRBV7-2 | TGTGCCAGCAGCTTAGGCGGGACTAGCGGGGGTGTTCAGTACTTC | CASSLGGTSGGVQYF
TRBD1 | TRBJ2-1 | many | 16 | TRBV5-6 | TGTGCCAGCAGCTGGAATACCGGGACAGCATACAATGAGCAGTTCTTC | CASSWNTGTAYNEQFF
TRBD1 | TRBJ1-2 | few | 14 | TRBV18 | TGTGCCAGCTCACCCGGGGACAGGGCCTATGGCTACACCTTC | CASSPGDRAYGYTF
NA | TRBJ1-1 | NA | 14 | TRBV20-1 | TGCAGTGCTAGGCCAGGACAGACGAACACTGAAGCTTTCTTT | CSARPGQTNTEAFF
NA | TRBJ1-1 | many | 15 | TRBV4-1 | TGCGCCAGCAGCTTATCCGGGACGTGGAACACTGAAGCTTTCTTT | CASSLSGTWNTEAFF
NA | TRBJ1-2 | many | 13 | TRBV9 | TGTGCCAGCAGCGCCAAAACCGGGGCTGGCTACACCTTC | CASSAKTGAGYTF
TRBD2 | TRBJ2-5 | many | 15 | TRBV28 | TGTGCCAGCAGTTATGGACTAGCGGGGCGAGAGACCCAGTACTTC | CASSYGLAGRETQYF
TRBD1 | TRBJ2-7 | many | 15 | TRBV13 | TGTGCCAGCAGCCCGTTAGGGACAGCGGCAACCGAGCAGTACTTC | CASSPLGTAATEQYF
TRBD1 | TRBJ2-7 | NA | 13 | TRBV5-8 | TGTGCCAGCAGCTTCCGGACAGGGACGGGGCAGTACTTC | CASSFRTGTGQYF
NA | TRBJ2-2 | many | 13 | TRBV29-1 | TGCAGCGTCAAGAGGGCGAACACCGGGGAGCTGTTTTTT | CSVKRANTGELFF
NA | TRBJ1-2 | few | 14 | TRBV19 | TGTGCCACCAAAGGAGACAGAGCTAACTATGGCTACACCTTC | CATKGDRANYGYTF
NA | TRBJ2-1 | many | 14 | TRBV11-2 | TGTGCCAGCAGCTTACAGCGGGTCGACAATGAGCAGTTCTTC | CASSLQRVDNEQFF
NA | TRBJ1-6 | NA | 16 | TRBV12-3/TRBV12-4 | TGTGCCAGCAGTTCCAGACTCCTAGGAGGTACTTCACCCCTCCACTTT | CASSSRLLGGTSPLHF
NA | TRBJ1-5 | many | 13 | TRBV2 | TGTGCCAGCGGGACACAGGGACAACAGCCCCAGCATTTT | CASGTQGQQPQHF
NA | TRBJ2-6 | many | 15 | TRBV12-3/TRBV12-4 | TGTGCCAGCAGCTACAGGGTGGCAGGGGCCAACGTCCTGACTTTC | CASSYRVAGANVLTF
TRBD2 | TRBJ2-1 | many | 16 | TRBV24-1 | TGTGCCACCAGTTCAACCGGGACTAGCTCATACAATGAGCAGTTCTTC | CATSSTGTSSYNEQFF
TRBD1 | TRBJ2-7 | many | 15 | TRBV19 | TGTGCCAGTAGTACAACCGACAGGGGATTTGGCGAGCAGTACTTC | CASSTTDRGFGEQYF
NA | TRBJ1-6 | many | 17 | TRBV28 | TGTGCCAGCAGTTTGGGATCCCCTCACGCCTATAATTCACCCCTCCACTTT | CASSLGSPHAYNSPLHF
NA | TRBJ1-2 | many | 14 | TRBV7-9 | TGTGCCAGCAGCTTGGCAACAGGGAAGAATGGCTACACCTTC | CASSLATGKNGYTF
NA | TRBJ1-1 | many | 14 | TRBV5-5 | TGTGCCAGCAGCTTGCCCCGCCGGAACACTGAAGCTTTCTTT | CASSLPRRNTEAFF